This section outlines one TCR beta chain sequence together with its context. This specimen belongs to a study of blood T cell repertoires in COVID-19. Study-wide background: Sources were T cells, B-cell-depleted T cells, or PBMCs; the material itself was cDNA or gDNA.

Sequencing used immunoSEQ multiplex PCR; TCRdb keeps in-frame clones, though not all of them. The sample lists 200,000 to 250,000 clones; 82% were seen once. The age range of participants was 18 to 89 years, with residence in around 22 US areas. Recovered status in Cohort 3 required two negative PCRs, clearance, or symptom resolution. Trimming at V came to 4 bases and at J to 7 bases, leaving 10 bases not matched to a gene. The CDR3 covers 15 residues. The V gene's germline CDR1 is MNHEY and CDR2 SVGAGI. The sequencing sample was made of PBMCs or T cells enriched from blood (not recorded which). The sequence was collected from a woman in her sixties who had recovered from COVID-19. The J gene is TRBJ1-5, the V gene TRBV6-5; 7 bases map to TRBD1. The CDR3 nucleotides are TGTGCCAGCAGTTCCTACAGGGGCCCCCGACAGCCCCAGCATTTT. Its protein is CASSSYRGPRQPQHF.